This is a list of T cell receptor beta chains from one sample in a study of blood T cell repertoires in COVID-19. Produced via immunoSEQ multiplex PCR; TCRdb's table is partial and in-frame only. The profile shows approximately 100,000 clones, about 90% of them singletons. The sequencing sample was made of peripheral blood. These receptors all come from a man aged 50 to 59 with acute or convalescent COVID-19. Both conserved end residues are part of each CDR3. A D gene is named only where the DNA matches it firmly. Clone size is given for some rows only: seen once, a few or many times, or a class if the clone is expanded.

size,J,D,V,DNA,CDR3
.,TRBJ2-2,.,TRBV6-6,TGTGCCAGCAGTTCCCCCATGGGCCCGAACACCGGGGAGCTGTTTTTT,CASSSPMGPNTGELFF
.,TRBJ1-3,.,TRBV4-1,TGCGCCAGCAGCCAAGATGCGGGCACTGGAAACACCATATATTTT,CASSQDAGTGNTIYF
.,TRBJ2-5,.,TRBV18,TGTGCCAGCTCACTCATATCGGGTAAAGAGACCCAGTACTTC,CASSLISGKETQYF
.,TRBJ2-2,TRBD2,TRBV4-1,TGCGCCAGCAGCCAAGACCGGCTAGCGGGAGTGGGGGAGCTGTTTTTT,CASSQDRLAGVGELFF
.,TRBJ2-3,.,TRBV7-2,TGTGCCAGCAGCCTCGGGTCGTTGGATACGCAGTATTTT,CASSLGSLDTQYF
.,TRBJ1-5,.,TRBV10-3,TGTGCCATCAGTGAGTCGGGGGGAACTCAGCCCCAGCATTTT,CAISESGGTQPQHF
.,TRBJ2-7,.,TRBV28,TGTGCCAGCAGTTTCCCAGGATTTGAGCAGTACTTC,CASSFPGFEQYF
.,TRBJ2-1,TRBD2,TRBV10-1,TGCGCCAGCAGTGAGTCAATACACGGGGGAGGGTACAATGAGCAGTTCTTC,CASSESIHGGGYNEQFF
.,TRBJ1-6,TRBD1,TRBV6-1,TGTGCCAGCAGTGAAATACCCGGGACAGGCCCTAATTCACCCCTCCACTTT,CASSEIPGTGPNSPLHF
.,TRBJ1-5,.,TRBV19,TGTGCCAGTAGTATACAGGGTCACAATAGCAATCAGCCCCAGCATTTT,CASSIQGHNSNQPQHF
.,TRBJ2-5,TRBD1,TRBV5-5,TGTGCCAGCAGCCCCTTGACAGGGGCCCAAGAGACCCAGTACTTC,CASSPLTGAQETQYF
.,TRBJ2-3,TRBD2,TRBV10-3,TGTGCCATCAGTGAGTCAACCGGGAGGGCCACTAGCACAGATACGCAGTATTTT,CAISESTGRATSTDTQYF
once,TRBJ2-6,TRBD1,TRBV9,TGTGCCAGCAGCGTAGGGGACAGGGGTGGGGCCAACGTCCTGACTTTC,CASSVGDRGGANVLTF
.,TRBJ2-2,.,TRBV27,TGTGCCAGCAGTTTTTATGGCCTCAGTTTTTCTGGTACCGGGGAGCTGTTTTTT,CASSFYGLSFSGTGELFF
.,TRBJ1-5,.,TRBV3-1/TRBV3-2,TGTGCCAGCAGCCCCAAGAAACGGGGTTTGAGCAATCAGCCCCAGCATTTT,CASSPKKRGLSNQPQHF
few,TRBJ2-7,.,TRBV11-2,TGTGCCAGCAGCCCAGGACTATCCTACGAGCAGTACTTC,CASSPGLSYEQYF
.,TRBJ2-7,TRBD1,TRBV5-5,TGTGCCAGCAGCTTGGGACAGGGATCCTACGAGCAGTACTTC,CASSLGQGSYEQYF
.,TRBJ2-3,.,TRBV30,TGTGCCTGGAGCACTGGGGCAACCACAGATACGCAGTATTTT,CAWSTGATTDTQYF
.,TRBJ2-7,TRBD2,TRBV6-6,TGTGCCAGCAGTCTCGGGCTAGCGGGAGACGAGCAGTACTTC,CASSLGLAGDEQYF
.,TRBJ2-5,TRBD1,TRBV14,TGTGCCAGCAGCCAACAGGGGGCGCGGCGAAGAGAGACCCAGTACTTC,CASSQQGARRRETQYF
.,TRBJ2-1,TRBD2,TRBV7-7,TGTGCCAGCAGCTGGGGGGGGACTGGTCACAATGAGCAGTTCTTC,CASSWGGTGHNEQFF
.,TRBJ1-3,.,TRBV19,TGTGCCAGTAGCACCAGGGTAGGGAGGGGAAACACCATATATTTT,CASSTRVGRGNTIYF
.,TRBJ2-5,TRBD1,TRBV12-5,TGTGCTAGTGGTTTGGACAGGGGGCGCGTAGAGACCCAGTACTTC,CASGLDRGRVETQYF
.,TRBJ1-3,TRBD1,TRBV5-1,TGCGCCAGCAGCCTCATTTTCGATTACAGGGGAACTGGAAACACCATATATTTT,CASSLIFDYRGTGNTIYF
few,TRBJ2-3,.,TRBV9,TGTGCCAGCAGCTACCGAGGGCTGCATACGCAGTATTTT,CASSYRGLHTQYF
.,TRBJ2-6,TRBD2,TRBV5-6,TGTGCCAGCAGTGAGCGGGAGTTCCCCCCCTCTGGGGCCAACGTCCTGACTTTC,CASSEREFPPSGANVLTF
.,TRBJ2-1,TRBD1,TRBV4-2,TGTGCCAGCAGCCAGGAATTCCGACAGGGGGGATTCTACAATGAGCAGTTCTTC,CASSQEFRQGGFYNEQFF
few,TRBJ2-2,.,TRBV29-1,TGCAGCGTTGATCGCGGGGCAGGAGGCGGGGAGCTGTTTTTT,CSVDRGAGGGELFF
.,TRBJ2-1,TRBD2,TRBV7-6,TGTGCCAGCAGCTTATACGCTAGCGGGAGTCCTTACAATGAGCAGTTCTTC,CASSLYASGSPYNEQFF
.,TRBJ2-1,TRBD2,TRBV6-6,TGTGCCAGCAGCCCCCGGAGGGAGGGCAATGAGCAGTTCTTC,CASSPRREGNEQFF
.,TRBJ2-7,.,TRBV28,TGTGCCAGCACCGACGACAGTGCCGAGCAGTACTTC,CASTDDSAEQYF
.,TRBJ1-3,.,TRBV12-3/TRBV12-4,TGTGCCAGCAGTAGCGGGGGCCGGCCCATATATTTT,CASSSGGRPIYF
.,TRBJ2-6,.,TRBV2,TGTGCCAGCAGTGAACACCCTCCGTTCGGGGTCTGGGCCAACGTCCTGACTTTC,CASSEHPPFGVWANVLTF
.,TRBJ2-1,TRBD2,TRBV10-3,TGTGCCATCAGTGGGGCGGGAGCCAGCTCCTACAATGAGCAGTTCTTC,CAISGAGASSYNEQFF
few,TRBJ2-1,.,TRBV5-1,TGCGCCAGTCGTCGGGAGCAGTCCTACAATGAGCAGTTCTTC,CASRREQSYNEQFF
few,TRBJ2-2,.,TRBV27,TGTGCCAGCAGTTTATCTCAGGCGGGCACCGGGGAGCTGTTTTTT,CASSLSQAGTGELFF
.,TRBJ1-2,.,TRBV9,TGTGCCAGCAGCGGACGACATGTCGTGGATGGCTACACCTTC,CASSGRHVVDGYTF
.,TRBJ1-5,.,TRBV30,TGTGCCTGGAGTGTAGGGGTAAGGGGCAATCAGCCCCAGCATTTT,CAWSVGVRGNQPQHF
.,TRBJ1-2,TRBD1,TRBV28,TGTGCCAGCAGTAACCGGGACAGGGGGGTCTATGGCTACACCTTC,CASSNRDRGVYGYTF
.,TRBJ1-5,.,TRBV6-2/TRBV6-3,TGTGCCAGCAGCCCTTCCGATACGGGGGATCAGCCCCAGCATTTT,CASSPSDTGDQPQHF
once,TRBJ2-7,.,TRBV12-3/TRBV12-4,TGTGCCAGCAGTTTCAGGGGCGAGCAGTACTTC,CASSFRGEQYF
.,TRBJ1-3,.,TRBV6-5,TGTGCCAGCAGTTCGGCCGGGTTCCCGAGCGGAAACACCATATATTTT,CASSSAGFPSGNTIYF
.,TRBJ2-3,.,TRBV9,TGTGCCAGCAGCGTAGGCACGGGAGAGACAGATACGCAGTATTTT,CASSVGTGETDTQYF
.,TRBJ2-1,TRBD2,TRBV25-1,TGTGCCAGCAGTGGAGCCGGGACTAGCGGGAGATTCAATGAGCAGTTCTTC,CASSGAGTSGRFNEQFF
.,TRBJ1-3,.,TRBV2,TGTGCCAGCAGTGGGACACTCTCTGGAAACACCATATATTTT,CASSGTLSGNTIYF
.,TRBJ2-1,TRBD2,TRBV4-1,TGCGCCAGCAGCCGAAGGGGGCTAGCGGGGAACAATGAGCAGTTCTTC,CASSRRGLAGNNEQFF
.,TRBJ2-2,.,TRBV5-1,TGCGCCAGCAGGGAGACGGGGACTAACACCGGGGAGCTGTTTTTT,CASRETGTNTGELFF
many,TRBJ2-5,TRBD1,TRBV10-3,TGTGCCACGAATCCGGGACAGGGAGGAGAGACCCAGTACTTC,CATNPGQGGETQYF
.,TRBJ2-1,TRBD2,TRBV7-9,TGTGCCAGCAGCTCAGGACGGGAGGGCCGGTACAATGAGCAGTTCTTC,CASSSGREGRYNEQFF
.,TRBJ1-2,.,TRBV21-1,TGTGCCAGCACCCCAAAGGGGCCGGAGAACTATGGCTACACCTTC,CASTPKGPENYGYTF
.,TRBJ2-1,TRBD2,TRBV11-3,TGTGCCAGCAGCTCTAGACTAGCGGGAGTCAATGAGCAGTTCTTC,CASSSRLAGVNEQFF
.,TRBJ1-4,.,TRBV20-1,TGCAGTGCTAGTATGGCAGGGCAAAATGAAAAACTGTTTTTT,CSASMAGQNEKLFF
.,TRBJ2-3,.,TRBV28,TGTGCCAGCAGTTTTCTCCAGGGCACAGATACGCAGTATTTT,CASSFLQGTDTQYF
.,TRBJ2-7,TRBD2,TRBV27,TGTGCCAGCAGTTTTGGTCTAGCGGGAGTCTACGAGCAGTACTTC,CASSFGLAGVYEQYF
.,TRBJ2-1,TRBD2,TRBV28,TGTGCCAGCAGTTTAAAGGGACTAGCGGGAGGCGGCTCCTACAATGAGCAGTTCTTC,CASSLKGLAGGGSYNEQFF
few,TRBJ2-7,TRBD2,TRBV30,TGTGTGTGGAGGAACGGGCTAGCGGGACCCTACGAGCAGTACTTC,CVWRNGLAGPYEQYF
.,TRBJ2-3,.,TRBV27,TGTGCCAGCAGTTTCGGAGGCACAGATACGCAGTATTTT,CASSFGGTDTQYF
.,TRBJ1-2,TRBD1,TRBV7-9,TGTGCCAGCAGCTTAGTTCCGGACAGGGGGCACGAAGGCTACACCTTC,CASSLVPDRGHEGYTF
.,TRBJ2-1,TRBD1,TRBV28,TGTGCCAGCATCCCGGGACAGGGGGACAATGAGCAGTTCTTC,CASIPGQGDNEQFF
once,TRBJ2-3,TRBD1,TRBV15,TGTGCCACCAGTCGCCCGGGACAGGGGGCTGTAGATACGCAGTATTTT,CATSRPGQGAVDTQYF